These 30 T cell receptor beta chains came from one sample sequenced in a study of T cell responses to AZD1222 COVID-19 vaccine. TCRdb's copy holds only in-frame clones and misses some; the assay was immunoSEQ multiplex PCR. The sample holds 200,000 or so clones, almost 95% seen once. The material sequenced was peripheral blood, taken on day 0 of AZD1222 vaccination. These receptors were obtained from an adult in good health.

The chain has TRBV6-5 and TRBJ2-7; D possibly corresponds to TRBD1 (6 bases). Deletions cut 5 bases from V and 2 bases from J, with 13 bases between. The germline gives CDR1 MNHEY, CDR2 SVGAGI. This CDR3 spans 14 amino acids. CDR3 sequence: CASSRNGQPYEQYV. The CDR3 region has the DNA TGTGCCAGCAGTCGGAACGGACAGCCCTACGAGCAGTACGTC.

This chain joins TRBV6-6 and TRBJ1-5, with no clear D. V lost 5 bases and J 1 base, leaving 6 bases between the germline ends. Germline V lookup: CDR1 MNHNY, CDR2 SVGAGI (reference sequence). The CDR3 is 13 residues long. CDR3 sequence reads: CASSQGSNQPQHF. DNA for the CDR3: TGTGCCAGCAGTCAAGGAAGCAATCAGCCCCAGCATTTT.

V is TRBV24-1 and J is TRBJ2-5; the match to TRBD1 covers 11 bases. The V gene end was trimmed by 9 bases and the J gene end by 5 bases; junction bases not matched to a gene: 4. CDR1 and CDR2 from the germline V gene are KGHDR and SFDVKD. The CDR3 sequence is 13 residues long. The CDR3 bases are TGTGCCACCGGGACAGGGGGGGAGGAGACCCAGTACTTC. Encoded protein: CATGTGGEETQYF.

This chain joins TRBV7-2 and TRBJ2-2; possible D gene TRBD2, 7 bases. This CDR3 has 14 amino acids. V was cut by 5 bases and J by 3 bases, with 10 bases left in between. Germline CDR1 reads SGHTA; CDR2 reads FQGNSA. The CDR3 loop reads CASSRGAYTGELFF. In DNA, the CDR3 is TGTGCCAGCAGCCGGGGGGCCTACACCGGGGAGCTGTTTTTT.

The chain has TRBV3-1 (or the pseudogene TRBV3-2) and TRBJ2-1; 9 nucleotides align to TRBD2. This CDR3 is built from 16 residues. Germline assignment: CDR1 LGHDT and CDR2 YNNKEL (reference sequence). V gave up 0 bases and J gave up 6 bases; unmatched junction bases: 6. CDR3 amino acids: CASSQDQAGGPNEQFF. CDR3 in DNA: TGTGCCAGCAGCCAAGATCAGGCGGGAGGGCCCAATGAGCAGTTCTTC.

The chain recombines TRBV5-1 with TRBJ2-7; TRBD2 agrees at 12 bases. This CDR3 region has 18 residues. From germline, CDR1 is SGHRS and CDR2 YFSETQ. Unmatched junction bases numbered 10, after V lost 0 bases and J lost 3 bases. The CDR3 region is CASSLALAGGPGGYEQYF. The CDR3 region has the DNA TGCGCCAGCAGCTTGGCACTAGCGGGAGGTCCGGGTGGCTACGAGCAGTACTTC.

About this clone: Other DNA sequences in the sample encode the same CDR3. The chain has TRBV5-4 and TRBJ2-3, with a possible D match to TRBD1 (5 bases). Trimming took off 1 base at V and 1 base at J, with 7 bases between the two ends. Germline V lookup: CDR1 SGHNT, CDR2 YYREEE (reference sequence). This CDR3 comprises 14 residues. CDR3 DNA sequence: TGTGCCAGCAGCTTGTTAGGGGGCACAGATACGCAGTATTTT. Protein: CASSLLGGTDTQYF.

This clone was observed a single time. The rearrangement uses TRBV6-5 and TRBJ1-2; D unclear. V shed 2 bases and J shed 5 bases, with 6 bases lying between them. This CDR3 has 12 amino acids. Germline V CDR1 and CDR2: MNHEY, SVGAGI. CDR3 in DNA: TGTGCCAGCAGTTACGGAGGGTATGGCTACACCTTC. Protein sequence: CASSYGGYGYTF.

This chain uses TRBV7-9 with TRBJ1-1; 7 bases map to TRBD1. The V gene end was trimmed by 4 bases and the J gene end by 4 bases; junction bases not matched to a gene: 9. Germline loops: CDR1 SEHNR, CDR2 FQNEAQ (reference sequence). There are 15 residues in the CDR3. Written as DNA, the CDR3 is TGTGCCAGCAGCTCCCCCGACAGGGATGTCACTGAAGCTTTCTTT. It codes for CASSSPDRDVTEAFF.

The genes are TRBV6-1 and TRBJ1-3; D call uncertain. This CDR3 has 15 amino acids. V was cut by 1 base and J by 2 bases, with 9 bases left in between. Looked up from germline, CDR1 is MNHNS and CDR2 is SASEGT. The DNA for the CDR3 is TGTGCCAGCAGTGAAGACACGAGGGCTGGAAACACCATATATTTT. Protein sequence: CASSEDTRAGNTIYF.

The chain links TRBV6-1 to TRBJ1-5, with 8 bases that match TRBD1. V dropped 0 bases and J dropped 9; count of bases not matched to a gene: 13. This CDR3 spans 17 amino acids. Germline CDR1 is MNHNS and CDR2 is SASEGT. In DNA, the CDR3 is TGTGCCAGCAGTGAAGCGCTACTTGGGACAGGTGGGTCGCCCCAGCATTTT. Its translation is CASSEALLGTGGSPQHF.

The chain uses TRBV5-4 and TRBJ1-2; D possibly corresponds to TRBD1 (5 bases). V lost 4 bases, J lost 11 bases, and 18 bases lay in between. Germline-derived CDR1 and CDR2 are SGHNT and YYREEE (reference sequence). The length of the CDR3 is 13 residues. The CDR3 DNA reads TGTGCCAGCAGCACCCCTCCGACAGAGCGATACACCTTC. Translating it yields CASSTPPTERYTF.

This chain links TRBV11-2 with TRBJ2-2; TRBD2 agrees at 10 bases. The CDR3 contains 15 residues. The V and J ends lost 6 bases and 0 bases, in that order; junction bases with no gene match: 1. Germline assignment: CDR1 SGHAT and CDR2 FQNNGV. Here the CDR3 reads CASRLAGSNTGELFF. In DNA, the CDR3 is TGTGCCAGCAGACTAGCGGGGTCGAACACCGGGGAGCTGTTTTTT.

The chain recombines TRBV10-3 with TRBJ1-1; D gene unclear. Per germline, CDR1 ENHRY and CDR2 SYGVKD. V was pared by 7 bases and J by 5 bases, with 17 bases between. The CDR3 contains 14 residues. The CDR3 DNA is TGTGCCATCAACGTAGACAACGGGAGGACTGAAGCTTTCTTT. Amino acid sequence: CAINVDNGRTEAFF.

The V call is TRBV9, the J call TRBJ1-3; D is unclear. Germline values: CDR1 SGDLS, CDR2 YYNGEE. The CDR3 is 14 residues long. Trimming removed 3 bases from V and 0 bases from J, with 7 bases in between. For the CDR3, the DNA is TGTGCCAGCAGCGAGGCGATCTCTGGAAACACCATATATTTT. Its protein product is CASSEAISGNTIYF.

The sample holds one count of this clone. J is TRBJ1-5 and V is TRBV7-2, with TRBD1 as a possible D gene (6 bases). This CDR3 has 13 residues. Per the germline V gene, CDR1 is SGHTA and CDR2 is FQGNSA. Trimming cost V 4 bases and J 6 bases, with 10 bases left between them. The DNA for the CDR3 is TGTGCCAGCAGCTCACAGGGCACTCAGCCCCAGCATTTT. This sequence encodes CASSSQGTQPQHF.

This clone was counted only a few times. The chain has TRBV27 and TRBJ2-1, with D perhaps TRBD2 (7 bases). Trimming pared 2 bases from V and 10 bases from J, leaving 12 bases between. This CDR3 has 13 amino acids. CDR1 is MNHEY, CDR2 SMNVEV, per germline (reference sequence). CDR3 nucleotide sequence: TGTGCCAGCAGTTTAGGGGGGGGCGTGGAGCAGTTCTTC. Encoded protein: CASSLGGGVEQFF.

The chain employs TRBV6-5 and TRBJ1-6; D is undetermined. The V gene lost 2 bases and the J gene lost 0 bases, with 5 bases spanning the gap. Germline V CDR1 and CDR2: MNHEY, SVGAGI. The CDR3 has 15 amino acids. The CDR3 DNA reads as TGTGCCAGCAGTTACGGTAACTCCTATAATTCACCCCTCCACTTT. The encoded protein is CASSYGNSYNSPLHF.

The CDR3 nucleotides read TGTGCCAGCAGACTCGGACAGGTTAGGGGGACTGAAGCTTTCTTT. Encoded protein: CASRLGQVRGTEAFF. This chain joins TRBV28 and TRBJ1-1; 7 positions agree with TRBD1. The CDR3 length is 15 residues. The trim removed 6 bases at V and 5 bases at J, leaving 12 bases unmatched. The germline gives CDR1 MDHEN, CDR2 SYDVKM.

In this sample, this clone turned up once. This chain uses TRBV2 with TRBJ1-4; possible D gene TRBD1, 5 bases. The V gene's germline CDR1 is SNHLY and CDR2 FYNNEI. This CDR3 has 14 residues. V shed 5 bases and J shed 8 bases, with 15 bases lying between them. The CDR3 sequence is CASSPNFGGEKLFF. As DNA, the CDR3 is TGTGCCAGCAGTCCTAACTTCGGGGGGGAAAAACTGTTTTTT.

This clone came up once. The chain combines TRBV30 with TRBJ1-1, with D uncertain. Trimming took 1 base from V and 11 from J, leaving 11 bases between them. This CDR3 has 11 residues. From germline, CDR1 is GTSNPN and CDR2 SVGIG (reference sequence). This CDR3 reads CAWSETQVAFF. CDR3 nucleotide sequence: TGTGCCTGGAGTGAGACCCAGGTGGCTTTCTTT. Variable domain in full (rest from reference TRBV30 and TRBJ1-1): SQTIHQWPATLVQPVGSPLSLECTVEGTSNPNLYWYRQAAGRGLQLLFYSVGIGQISSEVPQNLSASRPQDRQFILSSKKLLLSDSGFYLCAWSETQVAFFGQGTRLTVV.

V gene TRBV28 combines with J gene TRBJ1-1; D might be TRBD1 (5 bases). This CDR3 has 14 residues. The ends were cut back, 8 bases at V and 8 bases at J, with 21 bases in the middle. Germline CDR1 and CDR2: MDHEN and SYDVKM. CDR3 nucleotides: TGTGCCAGCTACGCTGGGACCCTACTAGGAGAAGCTTTCTTT. It is translated as CASYAGTLLGEAFF. Supplemented by reference TRBV28 and TRBJ1-1, the full variable domain reads DVKVTQSSRYLVKRTGEKVFLECVQDMDHENMFWYRQDPGLGLRLIYFSYDVKMKEKGDIPEGYSVSREKKERFSLILESASTNQTSMYLCASYAGTLLGEAFFGQGTRLTVV.

The rearrangement joins TRBV6-1 to TRBJ1-1, with D uncertain. The CDR3 spans 13 residues. V lost 3 bases and J lost 6, with 11 bases in between. The germline CDR1 and CDR2 sequences are MNHNS and SASEGT. The CDR3 nucleotides are TGTGCCAGCAGTGAGGTCACACGCCCTGAAGCTTTCTTT. It yields the protein CASSEVTRPEAFF.

The V and J genes are TRBV15 and TRBJ1-3, with a weak D call TRBD1 (5 bases). Per germline, CDR1 LNHNV and CDR2 YYDKDF (reference sequence). CDR3 size: 17 residues. V was trimmed by 1 base and J by 4 bases, leaving 17 bases between them. CDR3 region: CATSRGGYQVLGNTIYF. The DNA for the CDR3 is TGTGCCACCAGCAGAGGGGGGTATCAGGTTCTCGGAAACACCATATATTTT.

This chain connects TRBV6-5 to TRBJ2-7; 8 bases agree with TRBD2. The germline CDR1 and CDR2 sequences are MNHEY and SVGAGI. Losses at the gene ends were 0 bases for V and 7 bases for J; bases not matched to a gene: 5. The CDR3 totals 14 residues. CDR3 protein: CASSYSMVAGEQYV. The CDR3 DNA is TGTGCCAGCAGTTACTCGATGGTAGCGGGGGAGCAGTACGTC.

The rearrangement joins TRBV3-1 (or the pseudogene TRBV3-2) to TRBJ2-7; perhaps D is TRBD1 or TRBD2 (5 bases each). This CDR3 has 16 amino acids. Looked up from germline, CDR1 is LGHDT and CDR2 is YNNKEL (reference sequence). V was clipped by 6 bases and J by 1 base, with 19 bases between them. The chain's CDR3 is CASSPSPGPPSYEQYF. The CDR3 DNA sequence: TGTGCCAGCAGTCCTTCTCCGGGACCTCCATCCTACGAGCAGTACTTC.

The CDR3 spells CASSFSGGTQETQYF. The CDR3, as DNA: TGTGCCAGCAGTTTTAGCGGGGGGACCCAAGAGACCCAGTACTTC. The V gene is TRBV27, the J gene TRBJ2-5, with TRBD2 matching over 10 bases. The CDR3 covers 15 residues. The V segment lost 3 bases and the J segment 1 base; nucleotides outside the gene matches: 2. Germline-derived CDR1 and CDR2 are MNHEY and SMNVEV (reference sequence).

Note on this clone: The junction does not match germline at one end; this may be a read error. J is TRBJ2-7 and V is TRBV25-1; D is possibly TRBD1 (6 bases). This CDR3 has 13 amino acids. Germline-derived CDR1 and CDR2 are MGHDK and SYGVNS. As DNA, the CDR3 is TGTGCCAGCGGTGAGACAGGTCTGGAGGAGCAGTACTTC. Residues: CASGETGLEEQYF.

V usage is TRBV9 and J usage is TRBJ2-1; TRBD2 aligns across 9 bases. CDR1 and CDR2 (germline): SGDLS, YYNGEE. The V and J ends lost 2 bases and 9 bases, in that order; junction bases with no gene match: 6. The CDR3 has 14 residues. The CDR3 protein is CASSVRGGLSEQFF. As DNA, the CDR3 is TGTGCCAGCAGCGTGCGGGGGGGCCTGAGTGAGCAGTTCTTC.

The J gene is TRBJ1-2, the V gene TRBV7-2, with TRBD1 matching 8 bases. Trimming removed 7 bases from V and 3 bases from J; junction bases left unmatched: 10. CDR1 SGHTA and CDR2 FQGNSA come from the germline V gene. The CDR3 sequence is 15 residues long. The DNA for the CDR3 is TGTGCCAGCATCCCGCCGGGACAGGTCGACTATGGCTACACCTTC. Encoded protein: CASIPPGQVDYGYTF.